This entry describes one TCR beta chain. The source of the sample is a study of blood T cell repertoires in COVID-19. Study overall: Researchers got acute and convalescent COVID-19 samples from the United States, Italy and Spain.

Allocation to cohorts depended on clinical history reported by the participants. How the authors handled the data: It was from reference gene primer amplification that nucleated cell counts were estimated. The method was immunoSEQ multiplex PCR; TCRdb's version includes in-frame clones alone and lacks a portion of them. That table gives V, J and clone size, and the DNA gave D and trimming. The sample consists of 250,000 or so clones, 70% to 90% of them appearing once. This receptor was taken from a woman aged 45-60 years who had been exposed to COVID-19. Source material: PBMCs or T cells enriched from blood (not recorded which).

CDR3: CASSLGHWQGDQPQHF. As DNA, the CDR3 is TGTGCCAGCAGCTTAGGTCACTGGCAGGGGGATCAGCCCCAGCATTTT. V is TRBV7-8 and J is TRBJ1-5; TRBD1 aligns across 7 bases. J gave up 5 bases and V 1 base, and 8 bases lay outside the gene matches. The CDR3 extends over 16 amino acids. Germline lookup yields CDR1 SGHVS and CDR2 FQNEAQ. Full variable domain (rest looked up from reference TRBV7-8 and TRBJ1-5): GAGVSQSPRYKVAKRGQDVALRCDPISGHVSLFWYQQALGQGPEFLTYFQNEAQLDKSGLPSDRFFAERPEGSVSTLKIQRTQQEDSAVYLCASSLGHWQGDQPQHFGDGTRLSIL.